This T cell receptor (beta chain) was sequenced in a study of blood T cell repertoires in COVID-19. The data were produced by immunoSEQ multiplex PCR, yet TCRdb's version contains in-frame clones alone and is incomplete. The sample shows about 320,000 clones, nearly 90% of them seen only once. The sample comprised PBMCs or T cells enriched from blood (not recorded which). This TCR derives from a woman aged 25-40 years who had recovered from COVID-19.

In nucleotides, the CDR3 is TGTGCCAGCTCACCATTGGGGGGTGACGTGGACGAGCAGTACTTC. It specifies CASSPLGGDVDEQYF. The rearrangement joins TRBV18 to TRBJ2-7; D may be TRBD2 (6 bases). V lost 2 bases and J lost 5, with 16 bases in between. The germline V gene encodes CDR1 KGHSH and CDR2 LQKENI. This CDR3 is 15 amino acids long.